The 8 T cell receptor beta chains below were found in one sample sequenced in a study of shared clonotypes between healthy human individuals. TCRdb's table, derived via immunoSEQ multiplex PCR, lists solely in-frame clones and lacks some. Among 2 million to 3 million clones listed, around nine tenths were seen once. Material: naive CD4+ T cells sorted from blood. Subset indicated: CD45RA+ positively selected. Receptor source: a young man in good health.

The chain carries TRBV19 and TRBJ2-1; the D is unclear. The germline V and J ends were trimmed by 7 bases and 4 bases, with 11 bases remaining between them. CDR1 is LNHDA and CDR2 is SQIVND in the germline V gene (reference sequence). The CDR3 consists of 13 residues. DNA for the CDR3: TGTGCCAGTACCGCTGAATTGTACAATGAGCAGTTCTTC. Its protein product is CASTAELYNEQFF.

The rearrangement joins TRBV7-2 to TRBJ1-3; possibly TRBD1 for D (6 bases). V lost 5 bases and J lost 7, with 18 bases in between. The CDR3 extends over 15 amino acids. Germline CDR1 SGHTA, CDR2 FQGNSA. CDR3 sequence (DNA): TGTGCCAGCAGCCTCGGACAGTCCCTATGGAACACCATATATTTT. Protein sequence: CASSLGQSLWNTIYF.

This chain connects TRBV6-5 to TRBJ1-5; D gene ambiguous. The CDR3 spans 14 residues. Trimming shortened V by 6 bases and J by 2 bases, and 11 bases separated the two germline ends. Germline assignment: CDR1 MNHEY and CDR2 SVGAGI. The CDR3 sequence is CASRSGIRNQPQHF. The CDR3 DNA follows: TGTGCCAGCAGATCAGGAATTCGCAATCAGCCCCAGCATTTT.

V is TRBV2 and J is TRBJ2-7; D remains unclear. CDR1 is SNHLY, CDR2 FYNNEI, per germline. V was pared by 8 bases and J by 0 bases, with 14 bases between. The CDR3 loop spans 14 amino acids. The CDR3 DNA follows: TGTGCCAGCTGTTTGCCAGTAGGCTCCTACGAGCAGTACTTC. Its translation: CASCLPVGSYEQYF.

The chain couples TRBV7-9 to TRBJ2-3; D unresolved. Germline V gene sequence: CDR1 SEHNR, CDR2 FQNEAQ (reference sequence). V lost 4 bases and J 2 bases, leaving 16 bases between the germline ends. This CDR3 region has 16 residues. This CDR3 reads CASSSLVGSPTDTQYF. In DNA, the CDR3 is TGTGCCAGCAGCTCGCTAGTAGGTTCCCCCACAGATACGCAGTATTTT.

The chain is built from TRBV11-2 and TRBJ1-3, with D maybe TRBD1 (5 bases). CDR1 and CDR2 from the germline V gene are SGHAT and FQNNGV. This CDR3 has 17 amino acids. Trimming stripped 1 base from V and 0 bases from J, with 13 bases between. CDR3 nucleotides: TGTGCCAGCAGCTTAGTGAAGACAGAAAGCTCTGGAAACACCATATATTTT. Residues: CASSLVKTESSGNTIYF.

The chain employs TRBV5-4 and TRBJ1-1, with TRBD1 matching 7 bases. Germline V gene lookup returns CDR1 SGHNT and CDR2 YYREEE (reference sequence). CDR3 size: 15 residues. Losses at the gene ends were 4 bases for V and 4 bases for J; bases not matched to a gene: 10. For the CDR3, the DNA is TGTGCCAGCAGCACCGAGACAGGGTGGGGCACTGAAGCTTTCTTT. The encoded protein is CASSTETGWGTEAFF.

The chain employs TRBV11-2 and TRBJ2-5; 8 bases are shared with TRBD1. The CDR3 extends over 18 amino acids. V lost 2 bases, J lost 5 bases, and 16 bases stayed unmatched. Germline CDR1 SGHAT, CDR2 FQNNGV. The chain's CDR3 is CASSLHPKGRGRMETQYF. The CDR3 nucleotides are TGTGCCAGCAGCTTACACCCCAAGGGCAGGGGGCGTATGGAGACCCAGTACTTC.